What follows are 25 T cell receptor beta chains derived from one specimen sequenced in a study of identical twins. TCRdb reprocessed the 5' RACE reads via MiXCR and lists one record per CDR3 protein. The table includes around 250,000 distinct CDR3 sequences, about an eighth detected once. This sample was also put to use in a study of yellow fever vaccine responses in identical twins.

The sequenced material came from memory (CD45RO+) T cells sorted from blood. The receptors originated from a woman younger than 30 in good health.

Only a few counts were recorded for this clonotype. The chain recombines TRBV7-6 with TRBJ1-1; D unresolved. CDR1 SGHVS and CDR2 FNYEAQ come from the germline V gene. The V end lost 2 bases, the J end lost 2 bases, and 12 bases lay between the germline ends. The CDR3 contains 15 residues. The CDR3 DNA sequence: TGTGCCAGCAGCTTATACGACAACAAAAACACTGAAGCTTTCTTT. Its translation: CASSLYDNKNTEAFF.

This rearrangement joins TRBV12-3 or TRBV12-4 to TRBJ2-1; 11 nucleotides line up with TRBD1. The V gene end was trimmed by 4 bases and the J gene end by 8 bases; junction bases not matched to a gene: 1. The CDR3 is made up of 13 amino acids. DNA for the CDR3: TGTGCCAGCAGTTGGGACAGGGGGTATGAGCAGTTCTTC. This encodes CASSWDRGYEQFF.

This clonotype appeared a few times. DNA for the CDR3: TGCAGTGCTAGGGTACGGCCCACAGATACGCAGTATTTT. It yields the protein CSARVRPTDTQYF. V usage is TRBV20-1 and J usage is TRBJ2-3; D gene unclear. This CDR3 has 13 amino acids. CDR1 and CDR2 from the germline V gene are DFQATT and SNEGSKA (reference sequence). V gave up 3 bases and J gave up 2 bases, with 9 bases separating them.

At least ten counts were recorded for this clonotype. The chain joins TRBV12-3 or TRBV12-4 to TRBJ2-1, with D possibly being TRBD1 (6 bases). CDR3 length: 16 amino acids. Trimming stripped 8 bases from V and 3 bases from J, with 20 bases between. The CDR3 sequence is CASAPPQGSNYNEQFF. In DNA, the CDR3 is TGTGCCAGCGCTCCTCCCCAGGGGAGCAACTACAATGAGCAGTTCTTC.

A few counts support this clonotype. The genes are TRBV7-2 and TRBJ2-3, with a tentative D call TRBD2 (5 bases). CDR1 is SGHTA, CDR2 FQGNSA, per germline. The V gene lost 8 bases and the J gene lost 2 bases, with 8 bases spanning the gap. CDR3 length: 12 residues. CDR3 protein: CASGRDTDTQYF. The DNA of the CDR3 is TGTGCCAGCGGGAGAGACACAGATACGCAGTATTTT.

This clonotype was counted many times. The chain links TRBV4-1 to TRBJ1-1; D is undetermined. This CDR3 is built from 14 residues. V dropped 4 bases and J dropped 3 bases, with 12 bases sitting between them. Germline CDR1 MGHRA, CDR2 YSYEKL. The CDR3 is CASSLNTQDTEAFF. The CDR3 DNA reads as TGCGCCAGCAGCCTTAATACTCAGGACACTGAAGCTTTCTTT.

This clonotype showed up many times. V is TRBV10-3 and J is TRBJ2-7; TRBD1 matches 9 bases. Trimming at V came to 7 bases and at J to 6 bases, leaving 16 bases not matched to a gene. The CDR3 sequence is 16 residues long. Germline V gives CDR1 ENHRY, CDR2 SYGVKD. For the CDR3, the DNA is TGTGCCATCAAGGGGGCTGGGACAGGGAACCCTCCCGAGCAGTACTTC. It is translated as CAIKGAGTGNPPEQYF.

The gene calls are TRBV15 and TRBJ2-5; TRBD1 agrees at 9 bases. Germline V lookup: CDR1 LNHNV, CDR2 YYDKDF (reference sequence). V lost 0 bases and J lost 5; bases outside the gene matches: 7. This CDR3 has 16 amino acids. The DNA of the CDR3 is TGTGCCACCAGCAGAGATGGGGACAGGGTTACGGAGACCCAGTACTTC. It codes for CATSRDGDRVTETQYF.

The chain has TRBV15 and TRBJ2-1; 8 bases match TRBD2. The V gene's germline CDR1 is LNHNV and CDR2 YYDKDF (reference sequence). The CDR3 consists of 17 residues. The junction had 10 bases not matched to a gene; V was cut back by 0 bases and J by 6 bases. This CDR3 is CATSRDRGGRTANEQFF. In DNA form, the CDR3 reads TGTGCCACCAGCAGAGATCGAGGCGGGAGGACCGCCAATGAGCAGTTCTTC.

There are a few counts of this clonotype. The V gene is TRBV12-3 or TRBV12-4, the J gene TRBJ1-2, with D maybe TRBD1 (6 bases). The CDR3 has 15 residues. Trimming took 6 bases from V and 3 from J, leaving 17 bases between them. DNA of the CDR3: TGTGCCAGCAGCCCTTCTGGGGGCAGGGACTATGGCTACACCTTC. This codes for CASSPSGGRDYGYTF.

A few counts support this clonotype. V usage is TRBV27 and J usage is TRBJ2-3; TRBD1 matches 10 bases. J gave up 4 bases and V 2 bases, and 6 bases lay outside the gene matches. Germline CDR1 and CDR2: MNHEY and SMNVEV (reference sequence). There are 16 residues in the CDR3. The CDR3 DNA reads TGTGCCAGCAGTTTACGCGGGACAGGGGCGGCAGATACGCAGTATTTT. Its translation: CASSLRGTGAADTQYF.

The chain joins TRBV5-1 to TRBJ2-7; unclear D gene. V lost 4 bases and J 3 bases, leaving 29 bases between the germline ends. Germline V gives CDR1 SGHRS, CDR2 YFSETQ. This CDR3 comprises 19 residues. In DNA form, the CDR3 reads TGCGCCAGCAGCCAGACCGCTACTACGAACGGACCTAATTACTACGAGCAGTACTTC. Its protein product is CASSQTATTNGPNYYEQYF.

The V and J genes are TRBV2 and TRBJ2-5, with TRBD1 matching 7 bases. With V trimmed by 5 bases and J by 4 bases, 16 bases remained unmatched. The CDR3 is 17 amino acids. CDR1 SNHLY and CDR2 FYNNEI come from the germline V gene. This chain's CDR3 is CASSNLGRGRQRETQYF. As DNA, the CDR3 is TGTGCCAGCAGTAACCTTGGAAGGGGGCGACAGCGAGAGACCCAGTACTTC.

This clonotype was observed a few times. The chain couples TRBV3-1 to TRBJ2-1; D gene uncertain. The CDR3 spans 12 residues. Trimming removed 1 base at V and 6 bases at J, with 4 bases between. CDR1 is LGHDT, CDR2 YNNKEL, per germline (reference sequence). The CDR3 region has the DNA TGTGCCAGCAGCCAAGCCCGCAATGAGCAGTTCTTC. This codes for CASSQARNEQFF.

Here the CDR3 DNA reads TGTGCCAGCAGTTTCCGATCAGGGAATTCACCCCTCCACTTT. This sequence encodes CASSFRSGNSPLHF. V gene TRBV27 combines with J gene TRBJ1-6; a possible D gene is TRBD1 (5 bases). V lost 3 bases to trimming and J lost 7 bases, with 10 bases between them. Per the germline V gene, CDR1 is MNHEY and CDR2 is SMNVEV (reference sequence). This CDR3 is 14 amino acids long.

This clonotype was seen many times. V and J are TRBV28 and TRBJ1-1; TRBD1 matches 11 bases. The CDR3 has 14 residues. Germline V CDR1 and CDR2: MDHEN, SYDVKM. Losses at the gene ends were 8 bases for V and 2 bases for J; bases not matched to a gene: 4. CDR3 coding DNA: TGTGCCAGCGGACAGGGGGCTTTAAACACTGAAGCTTTCTTT. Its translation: CASGQGALNTEAFF.

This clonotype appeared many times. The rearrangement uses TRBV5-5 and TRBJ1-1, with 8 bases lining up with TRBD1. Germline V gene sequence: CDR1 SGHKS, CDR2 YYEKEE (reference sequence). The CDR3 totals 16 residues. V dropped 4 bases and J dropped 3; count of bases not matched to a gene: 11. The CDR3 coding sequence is TGTGCCAGCAGCATCCTACCCAGGGGGCAGGACACTGAAGCTTTCTTT. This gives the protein CASSILPRGQDTEAFF.

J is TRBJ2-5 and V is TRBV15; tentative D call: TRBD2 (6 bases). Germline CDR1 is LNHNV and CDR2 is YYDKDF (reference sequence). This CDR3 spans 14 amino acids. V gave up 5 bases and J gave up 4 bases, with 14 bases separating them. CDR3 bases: TGTGCCACCAGCCCCCGGGGAGGATTAGAGACCCAGTACTTC. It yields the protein CATSPRGGLETQYF.

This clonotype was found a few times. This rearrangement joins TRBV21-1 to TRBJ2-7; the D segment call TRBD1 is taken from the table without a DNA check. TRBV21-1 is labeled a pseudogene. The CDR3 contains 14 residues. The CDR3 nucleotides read TGTGCCAGCAGCAAAGTGCCCAGGGCCCACGAGCAGTACTTC. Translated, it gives CASSKVPRAHEQYF.

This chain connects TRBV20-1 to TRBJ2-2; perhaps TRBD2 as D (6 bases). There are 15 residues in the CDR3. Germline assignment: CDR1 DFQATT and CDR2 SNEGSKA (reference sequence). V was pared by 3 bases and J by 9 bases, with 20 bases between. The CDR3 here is CSASPRRGFSRELFF. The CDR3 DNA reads TGCAGTGCTAGTCCTCGCCGGGGGTTTAGCAGGGAGCTGTTTTTT.

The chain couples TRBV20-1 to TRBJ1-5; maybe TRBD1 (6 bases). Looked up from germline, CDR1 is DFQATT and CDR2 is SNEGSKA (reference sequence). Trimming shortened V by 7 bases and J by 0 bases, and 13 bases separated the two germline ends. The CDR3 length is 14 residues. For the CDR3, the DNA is TGCAGTGGTAGGGGGGGGTATAGCAATCAGCCCCAGCATTTT. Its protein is CSGRGGYSNQPQHF.

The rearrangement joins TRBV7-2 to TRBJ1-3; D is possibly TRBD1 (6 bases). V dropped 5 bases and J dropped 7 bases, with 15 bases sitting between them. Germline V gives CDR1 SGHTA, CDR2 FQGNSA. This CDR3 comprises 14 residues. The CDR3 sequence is CASSGSGDRNTIYF. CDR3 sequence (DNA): TGTGCCAGCAGCGGGTCAGGGGACCGGAACACCATATATTTT.

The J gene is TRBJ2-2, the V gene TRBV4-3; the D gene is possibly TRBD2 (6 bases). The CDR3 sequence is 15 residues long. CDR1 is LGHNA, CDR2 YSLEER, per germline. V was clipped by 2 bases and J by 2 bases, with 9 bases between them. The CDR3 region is CASSQRAGNTGELFF. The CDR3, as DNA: TGCGCCAGCAGCCAACGGGCGGGAAACACCGGGGAGCTGTTTTTT.

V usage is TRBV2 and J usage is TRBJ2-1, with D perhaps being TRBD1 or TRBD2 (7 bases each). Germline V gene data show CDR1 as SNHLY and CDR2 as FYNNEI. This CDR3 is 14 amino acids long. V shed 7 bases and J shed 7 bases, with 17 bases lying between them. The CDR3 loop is CASIQGGAVNEQFF. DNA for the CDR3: TGTGCCAGCATTCAGGGGGGGGCCGTAAATGAGCAGTTCTTC.

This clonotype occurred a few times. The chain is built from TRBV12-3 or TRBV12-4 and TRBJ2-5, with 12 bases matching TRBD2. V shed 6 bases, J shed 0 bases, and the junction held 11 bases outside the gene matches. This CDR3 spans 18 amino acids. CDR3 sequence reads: CASSGVETSGGYQETQYF. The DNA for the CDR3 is TGTGCCAGCAGCGGGGTCGAGACTAGCGGGGGATACCAAGAGACCCAGTACTTC.